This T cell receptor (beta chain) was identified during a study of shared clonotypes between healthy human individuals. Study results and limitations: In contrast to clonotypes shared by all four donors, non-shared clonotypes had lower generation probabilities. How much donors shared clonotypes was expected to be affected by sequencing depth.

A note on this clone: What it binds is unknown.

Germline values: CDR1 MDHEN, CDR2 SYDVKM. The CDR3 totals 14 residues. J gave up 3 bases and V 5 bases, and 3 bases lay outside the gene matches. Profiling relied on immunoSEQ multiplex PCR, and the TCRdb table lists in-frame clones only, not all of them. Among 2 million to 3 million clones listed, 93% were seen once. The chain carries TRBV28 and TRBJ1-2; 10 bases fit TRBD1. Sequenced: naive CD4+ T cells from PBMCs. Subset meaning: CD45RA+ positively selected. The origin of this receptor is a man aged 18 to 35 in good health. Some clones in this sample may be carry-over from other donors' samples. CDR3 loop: CASSDGTGDYGYTF. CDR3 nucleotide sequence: TGTGCCAGCAGTGACGGGACAGGGGACTATGGCTACACCTTC.